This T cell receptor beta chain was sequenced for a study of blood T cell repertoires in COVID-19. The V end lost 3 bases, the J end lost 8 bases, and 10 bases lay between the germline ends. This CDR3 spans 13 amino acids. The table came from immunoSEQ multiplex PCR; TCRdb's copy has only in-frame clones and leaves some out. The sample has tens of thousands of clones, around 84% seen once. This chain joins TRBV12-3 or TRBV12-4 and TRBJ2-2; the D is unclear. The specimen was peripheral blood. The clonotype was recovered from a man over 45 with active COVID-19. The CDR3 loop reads CASSFRNSGELFF. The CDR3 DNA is TGTGCCAGCAGTTTTCGTAACTCGGGGGAGCTGTTTTTT.